One sample yielded the 30 T cell receptor beta chains listed below, sequenced in a study of CD8 T cells in Susac syndrome. With random hexamers, roughly 0.45 to 1 ug RNA was reverse transcribed. TCRdb independently ran MiXCR on the immunoSEQ multiplex PCR reads; one entry per CDR3 protein. The repertoire holds under 200,000 distinct CDR3 sequences, more than 90% seen once, with 0.14% in the top ten. Sequencing used CD4+ T cells from PBMCs. Receptors originate from a human donor in good health.

V gene TRBV30 combines with J gene TRBJ1-1; 7 positions match TRBD1. Germline lookup yields CDR1 GTSNPN and CDR2 SVGIG (reference sequence). The CDR3 is 13 amino acids. The V and J ends lost 4 bases and 5 bases, in that order; junction bases with no gene match: 7. DNA for the CDR3: TGTGCCTGGACCAAGGGGGCTGGGACTGAAGCTTTCTTT. Translating it yields CAWTKGAGTEAFF.

The chain links TRBV12-3 or TRBV12-4 to TRBJ1-4; possibly TRBD1 for D (6 bases). This CDR3 contains 14 residues. V was pared by 6 bases and J by 8 bases, with 16 bases between. The CDR3 sequence is CASSYRDGEEKLFF. As DNA, the CDR3 is TGTGCCAGCAGCTACAGGGACGGCGAGGAAAAACTGTTTTTT.

The chain has TRBV29-1 and TRBJ1-1; tentative D call: TRBD1 (6 bases). The V and J ends lost 7 bases and 7 bases respectively, with 16 bases between them. There are 12 residues in the CDR3. CDR1 is SQVTM and CDR2 is ANQGSEA in the germline V gene. CDR3 coding DNA: TGCAGCGCCTTGAATAGGGGGAATGAAGCTTTCTTT. Its protein product is CSALNRGNEAFF.

The CDR3 DNA reads TGCGCCAGCAGCTTTGAGACAGGGATCGGCGAGCAGTACTTC. Amino acids: CASSFETGIGEQYF. This chain uses TRBV5-1 with TRBJ2-7; 7 nucleotides align to TRBD1. There are 14 residues in the CDR3. The germline CDR1 and CDR2 sequences are SGHRS and YFSETQ. The ends lost 2 bases at V and 6 bases at J; junction bases unmatched: 8.

The chain couples TRBV11-2 to TRBJ2-5, with D possibly TRBD1 on 6 matching bases. With 3 bases removed from V and 2 bases from J, the gap between germline ends came to 16 bases. Germline-derived CDR1 and CDR2 are SGHAT and FQNNGV. The CDR3 spans 16 residues. CDR3 nucleotides: TGTGCCAGCAGCTTCGGGACACTTCACCTTCAAGAGACCCAGTACTTC. Protein: CASSFGTLHLQETQYF.

J is TRBJ2-1 and V is TRBV15, with D perhaps TRBD2 (6 bases). The CDR3 has 13 residues. The V gene lost 5 bases and the J gene lost 10 bases, with 15 bases spanning the gap. CDR1 LNHNV and CDR2 YYDKDF come from the germline V gene (reference sequence). This CDR3 is CATSPRAAGEQFF. CDR3 bases: TGTGCCACCAGCCCAAGGGCGGCGGGGGAGCAGTTCTTC.

This clonotype was seen a single time. The rearrangement links TRBV9 to TRBJ2-1; TRBD1 might be the D (6 bases). V was shortened by 4 bases and J by 1 base, with 12 bases between the two germline ends. This CDR3 has 15 amino acids. Germline CDR1 and CDR2: SGDLS and YYNGEE. The CDR3 reads CASSLDRLSYNEQFF. In DNA form, the CDR3 reads TGTGCCAGCAGCCTCGACAGGTTATCCTACAATGAGCAGTTCTTC. The whole variable domain, filled in from reference TRBV9 and TRBJ2-1, reads DSGVTQTPKHLITATGQRVTLRCSPRSGDLSVYWYQQSLDQGLQFLIQYYNGEERAKGNILERFSAQQFPDLHSELNLSSLELGDSALYFCASSLDRLSYNEQFFGPGTRLTVL.

The CDR3 nucleotides are TGTGCCAGCAGTGCGGCGCCTAGCTTCACAGATACGCAGTATTTT. Translated: CASSAAPSFTDTQYF. The rearrangement uses TRBV2 and TRBJ2-3; perhaps TRBD2 as D (5 bases). Trimming stripped 4 bases from V and 2 bases from J, with 13 bases between. This CDR3 has 15 residues. Germline CDR1 reads SNHLY; CDR2 reads FYNNEI.

The chain uses TRBV28 and TRBJ2-5; 9 bases match TRBD2. The V gene's germline CDR1 is MDHEN and CDR2 SYDVKM. The CDR3 spans 15 residues. V lost 6 bases and J lost 1; bases outside the gene matches: 6. The CDR3 here is CASRRSGGRQETQYF. In nucleotides, the CDR3 is TGTGCCAGCAGACGTAGCGGGGGTCGCCAAGAGACCCAGTACTTC. Based on the CDR3 plus reference TRBV28 and TRBJ2-5, the full variable domain is DVKVTQSSRYLVKRTGEKVFLECVQDMDHENMFWYRQDPGLGLRLIYFSYDVKMKEKGDIPEGYSVSREKKERFSLILESASTNQTSMYLCASRRSGGRQETQYFGPGTRLLVL.

The J gene is TRBJ1-4, the V gene TRBV20-1; D is possibly TRBD1 (6 bases). Trimming took 3 bases from V and 10 from J, leaving 15 bases between them. Germline V gene lookup returns CDR1 DFQATT and CDR2 SNEGSKA (reference sequence). The CDR3 length is 13 residues. The CDR3 DNA follows: TGCAGTGCTAGGACAGGAAAAACGGGAAAACTGTTTTTT. Encoded protein: CSARTGKTGKLFF.

The chain is built from TRBV18 and TRBJ2-6; D is ambiguous. The CDR3 is 11 amino acids. Per germline, CDR1 KGHSH and CDR2 LQKENI. V lost 6 bases and J 13 bases, leaving 10 bases between the germline ends. In nucleotides, the CDR3 is TGTGCCAGCTCCCCGTCCGAGGTCCTGACTTTC. Translated, it gives CASSPSEVLTF.

This chain connects TRBV2 to TRBJ2-7, with 8 bases that match TRBD1. The CDR3 is made up of 12 amino acids. Germline-derived CDR1 and CDR2 are SNHLY and FYNNEI. Trimming took 5 bases from V and 6 from J; bases not matched to a gene: 3. The CDR3, as DNA: TGTGCCAGCAGTACCGACAGGGGCGAGCAGTACTTC. Protein sequence: CASSTDRGEQYF.

CDR3 residues: CASSRTGERSPLHF. For the CDR3, the DNA is TGTGCCAGCAGTCGAACAGGGGAGAGATCACCCCTCCACTTT. The gene calls are TRBV3-1 and TRBJ1-6; 7 positions match TRBD1. The CDR3 covers 14 residues. The germline gives CDR1 LGHDT, CDR2 YNNKEL (reference sequence). V was clipped by 6 bases and J by 10 bases; unmatched bases: 9.

This chain uses TRBV5-4 with TRBJ2-7, with a possible D match to TRBD2 (6 bases). Trimming left V 0 bases short and J 3 bases short, with 10 bases between. The CDR3 is 14 residues long. Germline assignment: CDR1 SGHNT and CDR2 YYREEE (reference sequence). In nucleotides, the CDR3 is TGTGCCAGCAGCTTGGCGGGGGTGAACTACGAGCAGTACTTC. It translates to CASSLAGVNYEQYF.

J is TRBJ1-1 and V is TRBV6-5; no clear D gene. CDR1 MNHEY and CDR2 SVGAGI come from the germline V gene. There are 12 residues in the CDR3. Between the trimmed V and J ends, which lost 10 bases and 1 base, there was a span of 10 bases. CDR3 amino acids: CATSDPNTEAFF. DNA of the CDR3: TGTGCCACCTCGGATCCGAACACTGAAGCTTTCTTT.

This sequence joins TRBV14 and TRBJ1-6; TRBD1 might be the D (5 bases). The CDR3 runs 13 residues. Germline V gene lookup returns CDR1 SGHDN and CDR2 FVKESK. Trimming cost V 4 bases and J 14 bases, with 15 bases left between them. The CDR3, as DNA: TGTGCCAGCAGCCCTCTGACAGATCGGGCCCTCCACTTT. Protein sequence: CASSPLTDRALHF. Full variable domain (outside the CDR3, taken from reference TRBV14 and TRBJ1-6): EAGVTQFPSHSVIEKGQTVTLRCDPISGHDNLYWYRRVMGKEIKFLLHFVKESKQDESGMPNNRFLAERTGGTYSTLKVQPAELEDSGVYFCASSPLTDRALHFGNGTRLTVT.

In its sample, this clonotype was seen once. The gene calls are TRBV7-6 and TRBJ1-2; 7 positions agree with TRBD1. There are 15 residues in the CDR3. Germline V lookup: CDR1 SGHVS, CDR2 FNYEAQ. With V trimmed by 1 base and J by 4 bases, 6 bases remained unmatched. The DNA for the CDR3 is TGTGCCAGCAGCTTAGAGGAGGGGGCCATCTATGGCTACACCTTC. Translating it yields CASSLEEGAIYGYTF.

The chain carries TRBV7-2 and TRBJ2-3; TRBD2 might be the D (6 bases). The CDR3 loop spans 12 amino acids. Deletions cut 5 bases from V and 6 bases from J, with 9 bases between. CDR1 is SGHTA, CDR2 FQGNSA, per germline. The CDR3 coding sequence is TGTGCCAGCAGCCCTGGGAGGGATACGCAGTATTTT. As protein: CASSPGRDTQYF.

J is TRBJ1-5 and V is TRBV6-1; D gene ambiguous. CDR1 is MNHNS and CDR2 is SASEGT in the germline V gene. The CDR3 covers 12 residues. V dropped 0 bases and J dropped 9 bases, with 6 bases sitting between them. The CDR3 sequence: CASSEAPAPQHF. CDR3 coding DNA: TGTGCCAGCAGTGAAGCCCCTGCGCCCCAGCATTTT.

The chain joins TRBV14 to TRBJ2-1, with 8 bases identical to TRBD2. V was clipped by 3 bases and J by 2 bases; unmatched bases: 6. The CDR3 has 16 amino acids. Germline CDR1 SGHDN, CDR2 FVKESK. CDR3 DNA: TGTGCCAGCAGCCAGGCCGGGACTAGGGCCTACAATGAGCAGTTCTTC. It is translated as CASSQAGTRAYNEQFF. Filled out from reference TRBV14 and TRBJ2-1, the complete variable domain reads EAGVTQFPSHSVIEKGQTVTLRCDPISGHDNLYWYRRVMGKEIKFLLHFVKESKQDESGMPNNRFLAERTGGTYSTLKVQPAELEDSGVYFCASSQAGTRAYNEQFFGPGTRLTVL.

The chain has TRBV5-4 and TRBJ1-2; D possibly corresponds to TRBD1 (5 bases). This CDR3 has 14 residues. CDR1 SGHNT and CDR2 YYREEE come from the germline V gene (reference sequence). Trimming pared 4 bases from V and 1 base from J, leaving 11 bases between. The DNA of the CDR3 is TGTGCCAGCAGCCCGCGACAGAGTAACTATGGCTACACCTTC. This gives the protein CASSPRQSNYGYTF.

The chain has TRBV29-1 and TRBJ2-5, with 8 bases lining up with TRBD2. After removal of 8 bases from V and 0 bases from J, the junction contained 8 bases not matched to a gene. CDR3 length: 14 residues. The germline gives CDR1 SQVTM, CDR2 ANQGSEA. The CDR3 DNA reads TGCAGCCTCGGGGGGGGAGAACACCAAGAGACCCAGTACTTC. It encodes CSLGGGEHQETQYF.

V gene TRBV5-1 combines with J gene TRBJ2-7; possible D gene TRBD2, 6 bases. This CDR3 is built from 16 residues. The ends were cut back, 0 bases at V and 5 bases at J, with 18 bases in the middle. Germline CDR1 reads SGHRS; CDR2 reads YFSETQ. In DNA, the CDR3 is TGCGCCAGCAGCTTGGTGGGCGGCGGGGTTGAGGACGAGCAGTACTTC. Its protein product is CASSLVGGGVEDEQYF.

This rearrangement joins TRBV19 to TRBJ1-6; D gene ambiguous. V was shortened by 6 bases and J by 11 bases, with 11 bases between the two germline ends. CDR1 is LNHDA and CDR2 is SQIVND in the germline V gene (reference sequence). The CDR3 runs to 12 residues. The CDR3 here is CASSLGVAPLHF. The CDR3 region has the DNA TGTGCCAGTAGCTTGGGTGTTGCACCCCTCCACTTT. The full variable domain, its missing parts supplied by reference TRBV19 and TRBJ1-6, is DGGITQSPKYLFRKEGQNVTLSCEQNLNHDAMYWYRQDPGQGLRLIYYSQIVNDFQKGDIAEGYSVSREKKESFPLTVTSAQKNPTAFYLCASSLGVAPLHFGNGTRLTVT.

This clonotype was seen a few times. J is TRBJ1-2 and V is TRBV6-5; a weak D match, TRBD1 (5 bases). Germline-derived CDR1 and CDR2 are MNHEY and SVGAGI. The V and J ends lost 5 bases and 4 bases respectively, with 8 bases between them. This CDR3 region has 12 residues. The CDR3 region is CASSQQGYGYTF. CDR3 sequence (DNA): TGTGCCAGCAGTCAGCAGGGCTATGGCTACACCTTC.

This clonotype occurred a few times. The V gene is TRBV6-5, the J gene TRBJ2-5; D unclear. There are 11 residues in the CDR3. The germline V gene encodes CDR1 MNHEY and CDR2 SVGAGI. V was trimmed by 5 bases and J by 2 bases, leaving 3 bases between them. CDR3 sequence (DNA): TGTGCCAGCAGTAAACAAGAGACCCAGTACTTC. As protein: CASSKQETQYF.

The chain has TRBV2 and TRBJ2-3; D is possibly TRBD1 (5 bases). Trimming took 8 bases from V and 6 from J, leaving 9 bases between them. There are 11 residues in the CDR3. Germline V lookup: CDR1 SNHLY, CDR2 FYNNEI. CDR3 protein: CASGRVDTQYF. The CDR3 nucleotides read TGTGCCAGCGGCAGGGTGGATACGCAGTATTTT.

The rearrangement joins TRBV20-1 to TRBJ1-6; D ambiguous. This CDR3 is 13 amino acids long. The germline CDR1 and CDR2 sequences are DFQATT and SNEGSKA (reference sequence). Trimming removed 5 bases from V and 8 bases from J, with 13 bases in between. This CDR3 is CSAPLTGDSPLHF. In DNA form, the CDR3 reads TGCAGTGCTCCCTTGACGGGAGATTCACCCCTCCACTTT.

This chain joins TRBV7-6 and TRBJ1-1, with 9 bases lining up with TRBD1. Looked up from germline, CDR1 is SGHVS and CDR2 is FNYEAQ. V shed 2 bases, J shed 3 bases, and the junction held 4 bases outside the gene matches. CDR3 length equals 15 residues. DNA of the CDR3: TGTGCCAGCAGCTTACGTAGACAGGGGGACACTGAAGCTTTCTTT. Its translation: CASSLRRQGDTEAFF.

The chain couples TRBV20-1 to TRBJ2-1, with unresolved D. V dropped 0 bases and J dropped 0 bases, with 12 bases sitting between them. Germline values: CDR1 DFQATT, CDR2 SNEGSKA (reference sequence). The CDR3 is 16 amino acids. The CDR3 DNA reads as TGCAGTGCTAGAGATTTGCGGAATCCCTCCTACAATGAGCAGTTCTTC. This gives the protein CSARDLRNPSYNEQFF.